Listed below are T cell receptor beta chains from one sample, sequenced in a study of blood T cell repertoires in COVID-19. Using immunoSEQ multiplex PCR, the repertoire was profiled, and TCRdb retains in-frame clones only, with some absent. Counted here are about 70,000 clones, roughly 85% occurring once; the ten biggest clones make up around a fifth. Sequencing was performed on peripheral blood. These TCRs come from an elderly woman with acute or convalescent COVID-19. Both conserved end residues are part of each CDR3. The D gene is left open where the match is weak. Clone size is given for some rows only: seen once, a few or many times, or a class if the clone is expanded.

CDR3 length	clone size	D gene	V gene	J gene	CDR3 DNA	CDR3 protein
16	.	.	TRBV5-6	TRBJ1-6	TGTGCCAGCAGCTTGGACAGGGTGTTAGATAATTCACCCCTCCACTTT	CASSLDRVLDNSPLHF
10	.	.	TRBV28	TRBJ1-6	TGTGCCAGCGGCGGTTCACCCCTCCACTTT	CASGGSPLHF
14	.	.	TRBV18	TRBJ1-4	TGTGCCAGCTCAAGGACAGCAACTAATGAAAAACTGTTTTTT	CASSRTATNEKLFF
15	.	.	TRBV10-3	TRBJ2-3	TGTGCCATCAGTGGGGGGGGGCGGAGCACAGATACGCAGTATTTT	CAISGGGRSTDTQYF
15	few	TRBD2	TRBV6-5	TRBJ2-7	TGTGCCAGCAGCATGACCACTAGCGGGAACTACGAGCAGTACTTC	CASSMTTSGNYEQYF
14	.	TRBD1	TRBV18	TRBJ1-2	TGTGCCAGCTCGCGACAGGGCCAGATCTATGGCTACACCTTC	CASSRQGQIYGYTF
13	.	.	TRBV5-5	TRBJ1-2	TGTGCCAGCAGCTTGGCGGACTTCTATGGCTACACCTTC	CASSLADFYGYTF
11	.	.	TRBV28	TRBJ2-7	TGTGCCACCACCTCAGGCTACGAGCAGTACTTC	CATTSGYEQYF
18	.	TRBD1	TRBV7-9	TRBJ2-3	TGTGCCAGCAGCTTACGATGGGGAAGAGACAGGGCGACAGATACGCAGTATTTT	CASSLRWGRDRATDTQYF
14	.	TRBD1	TRBV4-3	TRBJ1-2	TGCGCCAGCAGCAACATCGCAGGGGGCTTTGGCTACACCTTC	CASSNIAGGFGYTF
15	.	.	TRBV6-1	TRBJ1-1	TGTGCCAGCAGTGAAGTTCCGGTTTCGAACACTGAAGCTTTCTTT	CASSEVPVSNTEAFF
13	.	TRBD1	TRBV2	TRBJ2-5	TGTGCCAGTAACAGGGGTCCCCAAGAGACCCAGTACTTC	CASNRGPQETQYF
14	.	.	TRBV2	TRBJ1-1	TGTGCCAGCAGGGACTCCGGGATCGTAGCTGAAGCTTTCTTT	CASRDSGIVAEAFF
15	.	.	TRBV7-2	TRBJ2-2	TGTGCCAGCAGCTTAGCGGGGGGGCTCACCGGGGAGCTGTTTTTT	CASSLAGGLTGELFF
13	.	.	TRBV4-1	TRBJ2-5	TGCGCCAGCAGCCAAGAACGGGAGGAGACCCAGTACTTC	CASSQEREETQYF
15	.	TRBD1	TRBV19	TRBJ2-5	TGTGCCAGTAGTATTGGGACAGGGGGCTCGGAGACCCAGTACTTC	CASSIGTGGSETQYF
18	once	.	TRBV9	TRBJ1-6	TGTGCCAGCAGCAATTCCGATCGGGGAAGCTCCTATAATTCACCCCTCCACTTT	CASSNSDRGSSYNSPLHF
14	.	TRBD2	TRBV7-9	TRBJ2-3	TGTGCCAGCAGCTATAGCGGGGGCACAGATACGCAGTATTTT	CASSYSGGTDTQYF
14	.	.	TRBV6-1	TRBJ1-6	TGTGCCAGCAGTGAGAACGGAGGTAATTCACCCCTCCACTTT	CASSENGGNSPLHF
18	.	.	TRBV7-2	TRBJ2-3	TGTGCCAGCAGCCCGGAAGCGGGAACGGGGACACACACAGATACGCAGTATTTT	CASSPEAGTGTHTDTQYF